The subject of this entry is one TCR beta chain. These data belong to a study of blood T cell repertoires in COVID-19. Overall study context: Samples representing acute and convalescent COVID-19 were sourced from the United States, Italy and Spain. PBMCs, B-cell-depleted T cells, or T cells provided the cDNA or gDNA that made up the material.

Germline-derived CDR1 and CDR2 are MDHEN and SYDVKM. The V and J ends lost 2 bases and 3 bases, in that order; junction bases with no gene match: 3. The CDR3 consists of 15 residues. As handled by the study authors: Counts of nucleated cells, estimated from reference gene primer amplification, were obtained. The protocol was immunoSEQ multiplex PCR, while the TCRdb copy is restricted to in-frame clones and leaves out a portion. The V and J calls and clone size were taken over from that table, and D and trimming were inferred from the DNA. The sample has about 230,000 clones; roughly 83% are singletons.

The sample was peripheral blood. This receptor was obtained from a woman between 45 and 65 years old with acute or convalescent COVID-19. The chain uses TRBV28 and TRBJ2-4; TRBD1 aligns across 8 bases. Here the CDR3 reads CASSLVDRVKNIQYF. The CDR3 nucleotides are TGTGCCAGCAGTTTAGTGGACAGGGTCAAAAACATTCAGTACTTC.